The rows below give T cell receptor beta chains drawn from one sample of a study of control samples from healthy donors and cancer patients. Repertoires were generated with immunoSEQ multiplex PCR, while TCRdb's copy carries only in-frame clones and drops some. The table records 260,000 or so clones, roughly 82% of them present only once. Sequencing input: PBMCs. The receptors were gathered from a woman aged 55-75 years with lung cancer. CDR3s include the opening cysteine and the closing phenylalanine or tryptophan. A D gene is named only where the DNA matches it firmly. Clone size is shown for a subset of rows, as once, few, many or a class of expanded clone.

clone size	V gene	J gene	D gene	CDR3 length	CDR3 DNA	CDR3 protein
.	TRBV6-5	TRBJ1-4	TRBD1	14	TGTGCCAGCAACAGGGGGGGGCTGGGTGAAAAACTGTTTTTT	CASNRGGLGEKLFF
.	TRBV24-1	TRBJ2-1	TRBD1	16	TGTGCCACCAGTGATTCTGGGACAGTGAACTACAATGAGCAGTTCTTC	CATSDSGTVNYNEQFF
.	TRBV19	TRBJ2-5	TRBD2	16	TGTGCCAGTAGTATAGGCACTAGCGGGGGGGTCGAGACCCAGTACTTC	CASSIGTSGGVETQYF
.	TRBV3-1/TRBV3-2	TRBJ1-3	.	14	TGTGCCAGCAGCCAAGGACAGAGCGGAAACACCATATATTTT	CASSQGQSGNTIYF
.	TRBV6-5	TRBJ1-1	TRBD1	14	TGTGCCAGCAGTTACTCCGGGACAGGCCAACGGGCTTTCTTT	CASSYSGTGQRAFF
.	TRBV5-1	TRBJ1-1	TRBD1	16	TGCGCCAGCAGCGGAGGGACAGGGGGCTTGCGCACTGAAGCTTTCTTT	CASSGGTGGLRTEAFF
.	TRBV19	TRBJ2-4	TRBD1	17	TGTGCCAGTAGTACAAGACAGGGAAAGGTTGCCAAAAACATTCAGTACTTC	CASSTRQGKVAKNIQYF
.	TRBV20-1	TRBJ2-5	.	14	TGCAGTGCTAGTCGGGCTACTCCCACAGAGACCCAGTACTTC	CSASRATPTETQYF
.	TRBV5-1	TRBJ1-5	TRBD1	15	TGCGCCAGCAGCTTGGTCGGAGGGACAGATCAGCCCCAGCATTTT	CASSLVGGTDQPQHF
.	TRBV5-1	TRBJ2-3	.	14	TGCGCCAGCAGCTTGGAGGCAGGTACAGATACGCAGTATTTT	CASSLEAGTDTQYF
.	TRBV4-1	TRBJ1-3	.	14	TGCGCCAGCAGCCCCTTTTTGCCTGGAAACACCATATATTTT	CASSPFLPGNTIYF
.	TRBV4-1	TRBJ2-7	.	16	TGCGCCAGCAGCCAAGATTCGCGGAGTATCTCCTACGAGCAGTACTTC	CASSQDSRSISYEQYF
.	TRBV6-5	TRBJ1-5	.	13	TGTGCCAGCAGAGGACAGAACAATCAGCCCCAGCATTTT	CASRGQNNQPQHF
.	TRBV5-4	TRBJ2-3	TRBD2	14	TGTGCCAGCCTGCAGCGGGGGGGCCCAGATACGCAGTATTTT	CASLQRGGPDTQYF
.	TRBV5-4	TRBJ2-1	TRBD2	16	TGTGCCAGCAGCCGCACTAGCGGAGGGATCTACAATGAGCAGTTCTTC	CASSRTSGGIYNEQFF
.	TRBV11-3	TRBJ2-1	TRBD2	14	TGTGCCAGCAGCCGGGGGGGATCCTACAATGAGCAGTTCTTC	CASSRGGSYNEQFF
.	TRBV5-1	TRBJ2-7	.	12	TGCGCCAGCAGCTCACAGGGTCACGAGCAGTACTTC	CASSSQGHEQYF
.	TRBV5-1	TRBJ2-1	.	17	TGCGCCAGCAGCCCCCCGGGTGTACTAGCACGAAACAATGAGCAGTTCTTC	CASSPPGVLARNNEQFF
.	TRBV29-1	TRBJ2-3	TRBD2	14	TGCAGCGTTGAAGGCGGGAGAGGGGCAGATACGCAGTATTTT	CSVEGGRGADTQYF
.	TRBV5-5	TRBJ1-2	.	15	TGTGCCAGCAGCTTGAATGGCAAAGGGATCTATGGCTACACCTTC	CASSLNGKGIYGYTF
.	TRBV5-6	TRBJ2-7	.	15	TGTGCCAGCAGCTTGATGTCTGGCAGGGACTACGAGCAGTACTTC	CASSLMSGRDYEQYF
.	TRBV5-6	TRBJ2-7	TRBD1	16	TGTGCCAGCATCCCTGGGGGAAGGCAGGGGGCAGCCGAGCAGTACTTC	CASIPGGRQGAAEQYF
.	TRBV5-1	TRBJ2-5	TRBD1	15	TGCGCCAGCAGCTACCGAACAGGGGGCTTGGAGACCCAGTACTTC	CASSYRTGGLETQYF
.	TRBV4-2	TRBJ2-1	TRBD2	15	TGTGCCAGCAGCCTGACTAGCGGGGACTACAATGAGCAGTTCTTC	CASSLTSGDYNEQFF
.	TRBV7-9	TRBJ2-2	.	14	TGTGCCAGCAGCTACAGAGCGAACACCGGGGAGCTGTTTTTT	CASSYRANTGELFF
.	TRBV6-5	TRBJ1-4	.	15	TGTGCCAGCAGTTACTCGTTCGGGAGGGTTGAAAAACTGTTTTTT	CASSYSFGRVEKLFF
once	TRBV7-3	TRBJ2-1	TRBD2	16	TGTGCCAGCAGCTTAACGGTTTCTAGCGGGTTCAATGAGCAGTTCTTC	CASSLTVSSGFNEQFF
.	TRBV28	TRBJ2-3	.	12	TGTGCCAGCAGTTTAGCTAGCGTGTCGCAGTATTTT	CASSLASVSQYF
.	TRBV30	TRBJ1-6	.	16	TGTGCCTGGAGTGTCCTGGGTTGGGGGTTAGATTCACCCCTCCACTTT	CAWSVLGWGLDSPLHF
.	TRBV25-1	TRBJ2-5	TRBD1	14	TGTGCCAGCGCTCCCGGCAGGGGGAAAGAGACCCAGTACTTC	CASAPGRGKETQYF
.	TRBV28	TRBJ2-5	.	13	TGTGCCAGCAGTCCCTCCCTGGAAGAGACCCAGTACTTC	CASSPSLEETQYF
.	TRBV28	TRBJ2-7	TRBD1	15	TGTGCCAGCATCCCGGCCCGGGACAGGGGGGTCGAGCAGTACTTC	CASIPARDRGVEQYF
.	TRBV7-9	TRBJ1-4	TRBD1	13	TGTGCCAGCAGCGACAGGGCTAATGAAAAACTGTTTTTT	CASSDRANEKLFF
.	TRBV20-1	TRBJ2-2	.	11	TGCAGTGCTCCAATCTACGGGGAGCTGTTTTTT	CSAPIYGELFF
.	TRBV27	TRBJ2-7	TRBD1	15	TGTGCCAGCAGTAGACGGACAGGGATCTCCTACGAGCAGTACTTC	CASSRRTGISYEQYF
.	TRBV12-5	TRBJ1-1	.	15	TGTGCTAGTGGTTTGGGGGGAAGCATGAACACTGAAGCTTTCTTT	CASGLGGSMNTEAFF
.	TRBV4-2	TRBJ2-3	.	15	TGTGCCAGCAGCCCCAGTACGCAAAGCACAGATACGCAGTATTTT	CASSPSTQSTDTQYF
.	TRBV6-6	TRBJ1-2	.	14	TGTGCCAGCAGTTACGTTAGGACGGACTATGGCTACACCTTC	CASSYVRTDYGYTF
few	TRBV9	TRBJ1-5	.	16	TGTGCCAGCAGCGTAGACCCCGGTGGTGGCAATCAGCCCCAGCATTTT	CASSVDPGGGNQPQHF
.	TRBV18	TRBJ2-3	.	14	TGTGCCAGCTCACCCCTCCCAAACAGAGATACGCAGTATTTT	CASSPLPNRDTQYF
.	TRBV5-1	TRBJ2-1	TRBD1	16	TGCGCCAGCAGCTTGGCCTTGCAGGGGGCTATGGATGAGCAGTTCTTC	CASSLALQGAMDEQFF
.	TRBV5-1	TRBJ2-2	.	16	TGCGCCAGCAGCTTGGCCCGGACAGTTACTACCGGGGAGCTGTTTTTT	CASSLARTVTTGELFF
.	TRBV6-5	TRBJ2-2	.	14	TGTGCCAGCATGAGGACAGCGAACACCGGGGAGCTGTTTTTT	CASMRTANTGELFF
.	TRBV6-5	TRBJ1-5	.	15	TGTGCCAGCAGTTACGACAGATATAGCAATCAGCCCCAGCATTTT	CASSYDRYSNQPQHF
.	TRBV7-9	TRBJ2-2	.	15	TGTGCCAGCAATGAACAGGAAGTAAACACCGGGGAGCTGTTTTTT	CASNEQEVNTGELFF
.	TRBV21-1	TRBJ1-1	.	16	TGTGCCAGCAGCGTTGACTCGCTCACTTGGGACACTGAAGCTTTCTTT	CASSVDSLTWDTEAFF
.	TRBV3-1/TRBV3-2	TRBJ1-1	.	13	TGTGCCAGCAGCCCTCCAGGGGCTACTGAAGCTTTCTTT	CASSPPGATEAFF
.	TRBV28	TRBJ1-2	TRBD1	13	TGTGCCAGCGCCCTGGACAGGATAGAAGGCTACACCTTC	CASALDRIEGYTF
.	TRBV19	TRBJ1-3	TRBD1	16	TGTGCCAGTAGTACCCGGGACAGATCCTCTGGAAACACCATATATTTT	CASSTRDRSSGNTIYF
.	TRBV10-1	TRBJ2-1	.	15	TGCGCCAGCAGTGGACACAGCGGGCCCGGGAATGAGCAGTTCTTC	CASSGHSGPGNEQFF
.	TRBV4-1	TRBJ2-6	.	16	TGCGCCAGCAGCCAGGGACAATCCTCTGGGGCCAACGTCCTGACTTTC	CASSQGQSSGANVLTF
.	TRBV7-2	TRBJ2-7	TRBD1	14	TGTGCCAGCAGCTCGGACAGGGGGACCTACGAGCAGTACTTC	CASSSDRGTYEQYF
.	TRBV7-9	TRBJ1-2	.	14	TGTGCCAGCAGCTCGTCGGACATTTTCTATGGCTACACCTTC	CASSSSDIFYGYTF
many	TRBV30	TRBJ2-7	TRBD2	15	TGTGCCTGGAGTGTACTGGGTAGCGGGATAGCCGAGCAGTACTTC	CAWSVLGSGIAEQYF
.	TRBV3-1/TRBV3-2	TRBJ1-1	.	12	TGTGCCAGCAGCCTCCGGAACACTGAAGCTTTCTTT	CASSLRNTEAFF